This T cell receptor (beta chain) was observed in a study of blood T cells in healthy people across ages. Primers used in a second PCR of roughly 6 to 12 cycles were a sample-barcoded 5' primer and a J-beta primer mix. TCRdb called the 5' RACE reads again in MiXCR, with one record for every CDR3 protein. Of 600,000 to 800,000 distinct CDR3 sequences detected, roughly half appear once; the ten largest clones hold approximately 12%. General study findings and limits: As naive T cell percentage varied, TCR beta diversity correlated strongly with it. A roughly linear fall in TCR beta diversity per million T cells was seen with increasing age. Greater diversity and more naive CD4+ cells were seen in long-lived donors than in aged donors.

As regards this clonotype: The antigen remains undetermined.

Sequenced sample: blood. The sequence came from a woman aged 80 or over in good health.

The CDR3 protein is CASGWQGNTDTQYF. CDR3 bases: TGCGCCAGCGGCTGGCAGGGGAACACAGATACGCAGTATTTT. The V gene is TRBV5-1, the J gene TRBJ2-3; TRBD1 is a possible D gene (6 bases). V shed 7 bases and J shed 2 bases, with 14 bases lying between them. The CDR3 consists of 14 residues. Looked up from germline, CDR1 is SGHRS and CDR2 is YFSETQ.